The clone carrying this T cell receptor (beta chain) has only a few counts. Described time point: blood at routine non-recurrence follow-up after resection. The sample belongs to a study of spatial heterogeneity in lung cancer. Via MiXCR, TCRdb re-called the 5' RACE reads, giving one row per CDR3 protein. Here the sample spans around 29,000 distinct CDR3 sequences, around 9.3% being singletons. Germline assignment: CDR1 SNHLY and CDR2 FYNNEI. V was pared by 2 bases and J by 8 bases, with 15 bases between. This CDR3 has 14 amino acids. This clonotype was sampled from a female donor with early-stage non-small cell lung cancer. This chain joins TRBV2 and TRBJ1-2; D is possibly TRBD1 (5 bases). The specimen was PBMCs, collected at follow-up. CDR3 sequence (DNA): TGTGCCAGCAGTGAAAGTGGGACTCCGGAAGGCTACACCTTC. It encodes CASSESGTPEGYTF.